The 31 T cell receptor beta chains given below trace back to one sample, sequenced in a study of T cells after yellow fever vaccination. In TCRdb, the 5' RACE reads were re-called with MiXCR into one record per CDR3 protein. Of about 260,000 distinct CDR3 sequences in the sample, over 4.5% were seen once. The sequences come from CD4+ T cells sorted from PBMCs, collected on the day of the yellow fever booster vaccination. The receptor source for this set is a man younger than 35 who received the YFV17D yellow fever vaccine.

This clonotype was seen only a few times. V gene TRBV7-6 combines with J gene TRBJ2-7; D is ambiguous. The CDR3 spans 13 residues. Trimming pared 1 base from V and 3 bases from J, leaving 7 bases between. From germline, CDR1 is SGHVS and CDR2 FNYEAQ. CDR3 coding DNA: TGTGCCAGCAGCTTAGAGCCCAACTACGAGCAGTACGTC. Protein: CASSLEPNYEQYV.

This clonotype was recorded many times. The gene calls are TRBV7-6 and TRBJ2-5; 8 bases map to TRBD1. The germline gives CDR1 SGHVS, CDR2 FNYEAQ. The V and J ends lost 5 bases and 4 bases, in that order; junction bases with no gene match: 6. The CDR3 has 14 residues. The CDR3 DNA reads TGTGCCAGCAGCCTCCGGACAGGGAGAGAGACCCAGTACTTC. Translated: CASSLRTGRETQYF.

The chain is built from TRBV6-6 and TRBJ2-3; 7 nucleotides line up with TRBD2. CDR1 is MNHNY, CDR2 SVGAGI, per germline (reference sequence). The V segment lost 1 base and the J segment 1 base; nucleotides outside the gene matches: 2. This CDR3 comprises 15 residues. CDR3 DNA: TGTGCCAGCAGTTACTTGAGCGGGGGCACAGATACGCAGTATTTT. Amino acid sequence: CASSYLSGGTDTQYF.

The V gene is TRBV3-1, the J gene TRBJ2-5; D might be TRBD2 (6 bases). V gave up 4 bases and J gave up 1 base, with 13 bases separating them. The CDR3 consists of 15 residues. Germline CDR1 is LGHDT and CDR2 is YNNKEL (reference sequence). The CDR3 nucleotides read TGTGCCAGCAGCCTCCCGACGACTAGCCAAGAGACCCAGTACTTC. Residues: CASSLPTTSQETQYF.

The chain uses TRBV18 and TRBJ1-5, with D perhaps matching TRBD1 (6 bases). Germline-derived CDR1 and CDR2 are KGHSH and LQKENI. The V end was cut by 5 bases, the J end by 6 bases, with 11 bases between. This CDR3 is 13 amino acids long. The DNA of the CDR3 is TGTGCCAGCTCAACACAGGGAACTCAGCCCCAGCATTTT. Translation: CASSTQGTQPQHF.

This clonotype was observed at least ten times. The rearrangement links TRBV5-1 to TRBJ1-4; perhaps TRBD1 as D (5 bases). Trimming pared 4 bases from V and 5 bases from J, leaving 15 bases between. Germline V gives CDR1 SGHRS, CDR2 YFSETQ. This CDR3 spans 15 amino acids. CDR3 sequence: CASSATWGGNEKLFF. The CDR3 nucleotides read TGCGCCAGCAGCGCCACGTGGGGGGGAAATGAAAAACTGTTTTTT.

This clonotype was detected only a few times. The rearrangement uses TRBV5-6 and TRBJ2-3; D ambiguous. Germline V gives CDR1 SGHDT, CDR2 YYEEEE. The CDR3 extends over 14 amino acids. The V end lost 1 base, the J end lost 1 base, and 7 bases lay between the germline ends. The CDR3 nucleotides read TGTGCCAGCAGCTTGAGGGCCGGCACAGATACGCAGTATTTT. Its translation: CASSLRAGTDTQYF.

The V call is TRBV20-1, the J call TRBJ2-3; 7 bases match TRBD2. There are 15 residues in the CDR3. The trim removed 6 bases at V and 2 bases at J, leaving 11 bases unmatched. CDR1 and CDR2 (germline): DFQATT, SNEGSKA (reference sequence). CDR3 sequence (DNA): TGCAGTGCCACCCCAGCTAGCGGATACACAGATACGCAGTATTTT. Its protein is CSATPASGYTDTQYF.

Only a few counts were recorded for this clonotype. This chain links TRBV7-2 with TRBJ2-5; no reliable D call. The CDR3 covers 16 residues. Deletions cut 4 bases from V and 7 bases from J, with 22 bases between. Germline values: CDR1 SGHTA, CDR2 FQGNSA. The CDR3 DNA is TGTGCCAGCAGCTCAACCCTGGTTAGGAGCACCTGGACCCAGTACTTC. Its protein is CASSSTLVRSTWTQYF.

This clonotype has a handful of counts. The chain recombines TRBV20-1 with TRBJ2-2; D unclear. Germline CDR1 is DFQATT and CDR2 is SNEGSKA (reference sequence). V shed 3 bases and J shed 6 bases, with 8 bases lying between them. CDR3 length: 12 residues. The CDR3 DNA reads as TGCAGTGCTAGTCGCTCGGCCGGGGAGCTGTTTTTT. This codes for CSASRSAGELFF.

This clonotype was seen many times. The chain recombines TRBV5-1 with TRBJ1-1, with TRBD1 as a possible D gene (6 bases). This CDR3 has 14 amino acids. Germline loops: CDR1 SGHRS, CDR2 YFSETQ. V gave up 0 bases and J gave up 8 bases, with 14 bases separating them. CDR3 DNA sequence: TGCGCCAGCAGCTTGGACCGGGCAGGGGAGGAAGCTTTCTTT. This sequence encodes CASSLDRAGEEAFF.

The rearrangement links TRBV28 to TRBJ2-1; either TRBD1 or TRBD2 may fit D (5 bases each). Trimming removed 5 bases at V and 10 bases at J, with 12 bases between. This CDR3 spans 12 amino acids. Germline assignment: CDR1 MDHEN and CDR2 SYDVKM. The CDR3 DNA reads TGTGCCAGCAGTCCCAGGAGGACAGAGCAGTTCTTC. Encoded protein: CASSPRRTEQFF. Combining the CDR3 with reference TRBV28 and TRBJ2-1 gives the whole variable domain DVKVTQSSRYLVKRTGEKVFLECVQDMDHENMFWYRQDPGLGLRLIYFSYDVKMKEKGDIPEGYSVSREKKERFSLILESASTNQTSMYLCASSPRRTEQFFGPGTRLTVL.

This clonotype occurred many times. The V gene is TRBV12-3 or TRBV12-4, the J gene TRBJ1-2; D gene uncertain. Between the trimmed V and J ends, which lost 4 bases and 4 bases, there was a span of 7 bases. The CDR3 is 12 amino acids. The CDR3: CASSSRTYGYTF. In DNA, the CDR3 is TGTGCCAGCAGTTCAAGGACCTATGGCTACACCTTC.

This clonotype was seen a handful of times. The rearrangement joins TRBV5-1 to TRBJ2-3; 12 positions match TRBD2. From germline, CDR1 is SGHRS and CDR2 YFSETQ. The length of the CDR3 is 19 residues. The ends lost 3 bases at V and 0 bases at J; junction bases unmatched: 11. CDR3 residues: CASSWKPSGGGSSTDTQYF. In nucleotides, the CDR3 is TGCGCCAGCAGCTGGAAGCCTAGCGGGGGGGGCTCAAGCACAGATACGCAGTATTTT. The full variable domain, rest sourced from reference TRBV5-1 and TRBJ2-3, is KAGVTQTPRYLIKTRGQQVTLSCSPISGHRSVSWYQQTPGQGLQFLFEYFSETQRNKGNFPGRFSGRQFSNSRSEMNVSTLELGDSALYLCASSWKPSGGGSSTDTQYFGPGTRLTVL.

The chain uses TRBV6-1 and TRBJ1-1, with TRBD1 matching 7 bases. This CDR3 has 14 residues. With V trimmed by 1 base and J by 1 base, 0 bases remained unmatched. Per germline, CDR1 MNHNS and CDR2 SASEGT. The CDR3 here is CASSEGQGNTEAFF. The DNA of the CDR3 is TGTGCCAGCAGTGAAGGACAGGGGAACACTGAAGCTTTCTTT.

This clonotype has a count of ten or more. V usage is TRBV7-3 and J usage is TRBJ2-2; the D gene is possibly TRBD1 (6 bases). Deletions cut 5 bases from V and 6 bases from J, with 13 bases between. This CDR3 spans 14 amino acids. Germline CDR1 and CDR2: SGHTA and FQGTGA. In DNA, the CDR3 is TGTGCCAGCAGCCCAGGGGTTTTGGCCGGGGAGCTGTTTTTT. Encoded protein: CASSPGVLAGELFF.

The J gene is TRBJ1-2, the V gene TRBV11-1; 7 nucleotides line up with TRBD1. Germline values: CDR1 SGHAT, CDR2 FQDESV (reference sequence). The CDR3 covers 14 residues. The J segment lost 8 bases and the V segment lost 0 bases, leaving 6 bases of the junction unmatched. In DNA form, the CDR3 reads TGTGCCAGCAGCTTAGCGCGACAGGGAAGCGGCTACACCTTC. Translated: CASSLARQGSGYTF.

This clonotype was seen a handful of times. The chain links TRBV7-9 to TRBJ2-1, with 9 bases fitting TRBD1. The CDR3 runs 17 residues. The ends lost 6 bases at V and 2 bases at J; junction bases unmatched: 11. The germline gives CDR1 SEHNR, CDR2 FQNEAQ (reference sequence). CDR3 DNA: TGTGCCAGCAGTCAAGCCCAGGGACAGGGAGCCTACAATGAGCAGTTCTTC. Translation: CASSQAQGQGAYNEQFF.

This clonotype was recorded many times. The chain joins TRBV28 to TRBJ1-2; D remains unclear. This CDR3 has 13 residues. Germline V CDR1 and CDR2: MDHEN, SYDVKM. Trimming took 1 base from V and 6 from J, leaving 9 bases between them. CDR3 DNA: TGTGCCAGCAGTTTATCGAATGCGGATGGCTACACCTTC. It translates to CASSLSNADGYTF.

The rearrangement joins TRBV5-1 to TRBJ2-5; D call uncertain. The CDR3 runs 14 residues. The germline V gene has CDR1 SGHRS and CDR2 YFSETQ. V was shortened by 5 bases and J by 3 bases, with 14 bases between the two germline ends. The CDR3 sequence: CASRDQPLEETQYF. CDR3 DNA sequence: TGCGCCAGCAGGGACCAACCGTTGGAAGAGACCCAGTACTTC.

This clonotype occurred a few times. The chain links TRBV15 to TRBJ2-1, with 8 bases identical to TRBD1. The ends lost 5 bases at V and 0 bases at J; junction bases unmatched: 3. The germline gives CDR1 LNHNV, CDR2 YYDKDF (reference sequence). The CDR3 has 15 amino acids. The CDR3 loop reads CATSGTGTSYNEQFF. The CDR3, as DNA: TGTGCCACCAGCGGGACAGGAACCTCCTACAATGAGCAGTTCTTC.

This clonotype has a handful of counts. The chain has TRBV5-1 and TRBJ2-3; 12 nucleotides line up with TRBD2. CDR1 is SGHRS and CDR2 is YFSETQ in the germline V gene. V shed 0 bases and J 5 bases; nucleotides not matched to a gene: 4. The CDR3 consists of 16 residues. CDR3 sequence (DNA): TGCGCCAGCAGCTTGGCCGGGACTAGCGGGCAAGATACGCAGTATTTT. Encoded protein: CASSLAGTSGQDTQYF.

This clonotype came up many times. The rearrangement uses TRBV4-3 and TRBJ1-1; D gene ambiguous. Germline CDR1 LGHNA, CDR2 YSLEER. The germline V and J ends were trimmed by 1 base and 3 bases, with 12 bases remaining between them. This CDR3 region has 15 residues. The CDR3 nucleotides are TGCGCCAGCAGCCAAGCGGAGGGATGGGACACTGAAGCTTTCTTT. Amino acids: CASSQAEGWDTEAFF.

This clonotype came up a few times. This CDR3 is CASSSQGERLTDTQYF. In nucleotides, the CDR3 is TGTGCCAGCAGCTCACAGGGGGAACGACTCACAGATACGCAGTATTTT. The rearrangement links TRBV9 to TRBJ2-3, with 8 bases aligning to TRBD1. Germline V gene lookup returns CDR1 SGDLS and CDR2 YYNGEE. The CDR3 extends over 16 amino acids. V dropped 4 bases and J dropped 2; count of bases not matched to a gene: 9.

This clonotype was seen more than once but under ten times. V usage is TRBV12-3 or TRBV12-4 and J usage is TRBJ2-3, with 7 nucleotides matching TRBD2. This CDR3 spans 16 amino acids. V lost 3 bases to trimming and J lost 0 bases; unmatched junction nucleotides: 6. The CDR3, as DNA: TGTGCCAGCAGTTTTCGTCGAGCGGGAAGCACAGATACGCAGTATTTT. Encoded protein: CASSFRRAGSTDTQYF.

This clonotype was counted a few times. The chain carries TRBV5-4 and TRBJ2-3, with TRBD2 matching over 13 bases. The CDR3 covers 14 residues. The germline V gene has CDR1 SGHNT and CDR2 YYREEE (reference sequence). Trimming cost V 0 bases and J 13 bases; bases outside gene matches: 5. The CDR3 region has the DNA TGTGCCAGCAGCTTGGTGACTAGCGGGGGGCCAGAGTATTTT. This encodes CASSLVTSGGPEYF.

V is TRBV5-1 and J is TRBJ1-6; D not certain. Trimming pared 5 bases from V and 0 bases from J, leaving 9 bases between. The CDR3 contains 15 residues. Germline CDR1 is SGHRS and CDR2 is YFSETQ. The CDR3 DNA sequence: TGCGCCAGCAGAATCCGGGGCTCCTATAATTCACCCCTCCACTTT. Translation gives CASRIRGSYNSPLHF.

This clonotype was seen repeatedly, ten times or more. The V gene is TRBV7-9, the J gene TRBJ1-6; no clear D. CDR3 size: 15 residues. The germline V gene has CDR1 SEHNR and CDR2 FQNEAQ (reference sequence). V lost 2 bases and J lost 2, with 7 bases in between. CDR3 loop: CASSLQDPYNSPLHF. CDR3 in DNA: TGTGCCAGCAGCTTACAAGACCCCTATAATTCACCCCTCCACTTT.

This clonotype appeared many times. The chain recombines TRBV6-2 or TRBV6-3 with TRBJ2-5, with D unresolved. This CDR3 is built from 12 residues. Germline V CDR1 and CDR2: MNHEY, SVGEGT. Trimming stripped 5 bases from V and 2 bases from J, with 6 bases between. CDR3 coding DNA: TGTGCCAGCAGTGTGCATCAAGAGACCCAGTACTTC. Translated: CASSVHQETQYF.

This clonotype was detected only a few times. J is TRBJ1-3 and V is TRBV9; D ambiguous. Trimming pared 3 bases from V and 7 bases from J, leaving 11 bases between. The CDR3 is 13 residues long. Looked up from germline, CDR1 is SGDLS and CDR2 is YYNGEE. As DNA, the CDR3 is TGTGCCAGCAGCGCAAGGGCGCGGAACACCATATATTTT. Its translation: CASSARARNTIYF.

This rearrangement joins TRBV6-5 to TRBJ1-1; possible D gene TRBD1, 6 bases. This CDR3 region has 14 residues. V was pared by 6 bases and J by 1 base, with 12 bases between. Looked up from germline, CDR1 is MNHEY and CDR2 is SVGAGI. The CDR3 region has the DNA TGTGCCAGCAGACAGACAGGAGGGAACACTGAAGCTTTCTTT. This sequence encodes CASRQTGGNTEAFF.